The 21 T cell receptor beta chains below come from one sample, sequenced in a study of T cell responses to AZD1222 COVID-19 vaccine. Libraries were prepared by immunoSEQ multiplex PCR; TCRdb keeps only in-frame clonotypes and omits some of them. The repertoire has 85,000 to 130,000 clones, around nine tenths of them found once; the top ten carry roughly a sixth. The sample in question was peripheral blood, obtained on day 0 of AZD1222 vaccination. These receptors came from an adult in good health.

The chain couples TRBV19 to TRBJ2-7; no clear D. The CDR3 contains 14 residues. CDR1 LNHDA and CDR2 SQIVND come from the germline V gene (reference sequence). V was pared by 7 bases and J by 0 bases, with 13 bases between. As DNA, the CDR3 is TGTGCCAGTAACGAAGGGATTTACTCCTACGAGCAGTACTTC. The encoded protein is CASNEGIYSYEQYF.

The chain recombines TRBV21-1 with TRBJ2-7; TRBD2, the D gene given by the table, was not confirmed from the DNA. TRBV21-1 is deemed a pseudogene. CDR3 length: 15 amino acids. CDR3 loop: CASSKVASGPYEQYF. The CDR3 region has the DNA TGTGCCAGCAGCAAAGTCGCTAGCGGACCCTACGAGCAGTACTTC.

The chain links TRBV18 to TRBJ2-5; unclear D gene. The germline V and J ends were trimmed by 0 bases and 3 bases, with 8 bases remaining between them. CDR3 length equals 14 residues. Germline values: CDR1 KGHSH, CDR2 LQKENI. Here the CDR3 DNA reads TGTGCCAGCTCACCACCAATCAAGAAAGAGACCCAGTACTTC. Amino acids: CASSPPIKKETQYF.

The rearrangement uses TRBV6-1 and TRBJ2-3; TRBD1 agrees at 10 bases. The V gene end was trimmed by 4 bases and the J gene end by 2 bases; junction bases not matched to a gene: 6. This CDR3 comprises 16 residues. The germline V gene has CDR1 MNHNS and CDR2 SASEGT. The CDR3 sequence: CASSGRQGAHTDTQYF. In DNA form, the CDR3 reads TGTGCCAGCAGTGGGAGACAGGGGGCACACACAGATACGCAGTATTTT.

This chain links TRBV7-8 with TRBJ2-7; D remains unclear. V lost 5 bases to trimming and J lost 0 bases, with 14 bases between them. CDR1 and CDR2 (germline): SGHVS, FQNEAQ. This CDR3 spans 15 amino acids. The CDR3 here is CASSTTVGSSYEQYF. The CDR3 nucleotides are TGTGCCAGCAGCACCACAGTGGGCAGCTCCTACGAGCAGTACTTC.

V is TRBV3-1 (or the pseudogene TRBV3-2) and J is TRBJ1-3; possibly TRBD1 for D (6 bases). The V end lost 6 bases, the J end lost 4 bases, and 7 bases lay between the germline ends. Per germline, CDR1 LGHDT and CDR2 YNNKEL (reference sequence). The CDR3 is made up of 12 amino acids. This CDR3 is CASRDSGNTIYF. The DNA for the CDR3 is TGTGCCAGCAGGGACAGCGGAAACACCATATATTTT.

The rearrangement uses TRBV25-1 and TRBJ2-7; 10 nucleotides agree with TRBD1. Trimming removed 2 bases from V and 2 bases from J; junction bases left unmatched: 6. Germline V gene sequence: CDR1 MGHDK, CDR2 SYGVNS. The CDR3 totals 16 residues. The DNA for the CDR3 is TGTGCCAGCAGTGAAGTCGGACAGGGGGAGACCTACGAGCAGTACTTC. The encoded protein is CASSEVGQGETYEQYF.

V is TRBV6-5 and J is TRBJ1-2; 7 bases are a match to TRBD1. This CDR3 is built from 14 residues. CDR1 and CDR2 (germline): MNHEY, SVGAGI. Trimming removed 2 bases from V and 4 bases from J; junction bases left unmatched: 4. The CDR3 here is CASSYGRGFYGYTF. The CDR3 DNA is TGTGCCAGCAGTTACGGCAGGGGGTTCTATGGCTACACCTTC.

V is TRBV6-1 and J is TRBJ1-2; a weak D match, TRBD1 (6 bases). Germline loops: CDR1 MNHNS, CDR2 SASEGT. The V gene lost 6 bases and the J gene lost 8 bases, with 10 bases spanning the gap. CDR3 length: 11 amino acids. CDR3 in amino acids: CASRGGGGYTF. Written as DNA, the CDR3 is TGTGCCAGCAGAGGGGGTGGGGGCTACACCTTC.

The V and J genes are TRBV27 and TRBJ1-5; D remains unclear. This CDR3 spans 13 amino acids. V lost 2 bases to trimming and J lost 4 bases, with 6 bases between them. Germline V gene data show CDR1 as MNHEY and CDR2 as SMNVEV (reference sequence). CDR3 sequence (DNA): TGTGCCAGCAGTTTAGAAACAAATCAGCCCCAGCATTTT. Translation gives CASSLETNQPQHF.

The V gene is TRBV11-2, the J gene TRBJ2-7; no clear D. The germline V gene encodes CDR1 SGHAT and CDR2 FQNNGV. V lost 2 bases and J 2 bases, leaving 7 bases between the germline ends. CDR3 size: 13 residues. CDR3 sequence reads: CASSLSQPYEQYF. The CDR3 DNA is TGTGCCAGCAGCTTAAGTCAACCCTACGAGCAGTACTTC.

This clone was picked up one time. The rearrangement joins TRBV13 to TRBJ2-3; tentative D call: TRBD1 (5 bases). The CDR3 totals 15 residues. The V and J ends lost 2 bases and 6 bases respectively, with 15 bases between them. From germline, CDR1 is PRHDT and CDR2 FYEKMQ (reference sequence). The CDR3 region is CASSLQGALTDTQYF. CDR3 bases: TGTGCCAGCAGCTTACAAGGGGCTTTAACGGATACGCAGTATTTT.

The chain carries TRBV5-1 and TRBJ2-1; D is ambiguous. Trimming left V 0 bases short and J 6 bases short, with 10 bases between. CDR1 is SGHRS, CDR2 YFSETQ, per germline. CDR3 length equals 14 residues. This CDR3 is CASSLVGRFNEQFF. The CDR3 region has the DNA TGCGCCAGCAGCTTGGTAGGGCGCTTCAATGAGCAGTTCTTC.

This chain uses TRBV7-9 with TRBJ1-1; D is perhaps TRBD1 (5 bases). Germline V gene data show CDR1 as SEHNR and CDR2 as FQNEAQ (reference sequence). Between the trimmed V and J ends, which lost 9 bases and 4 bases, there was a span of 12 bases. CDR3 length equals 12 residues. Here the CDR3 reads CASDDSRTEAFF. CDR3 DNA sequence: TGTGCCAGTGATGACAGTCGCACTGAAGCTTTCTTT.

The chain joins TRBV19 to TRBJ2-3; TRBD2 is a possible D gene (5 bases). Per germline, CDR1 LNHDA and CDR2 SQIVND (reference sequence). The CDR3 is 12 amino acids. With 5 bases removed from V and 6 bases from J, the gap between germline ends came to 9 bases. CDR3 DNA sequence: TGTGCCAGTAGTTTAGCGTCCGATACGCAGTATTTT. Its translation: CASSLASDTQYF.

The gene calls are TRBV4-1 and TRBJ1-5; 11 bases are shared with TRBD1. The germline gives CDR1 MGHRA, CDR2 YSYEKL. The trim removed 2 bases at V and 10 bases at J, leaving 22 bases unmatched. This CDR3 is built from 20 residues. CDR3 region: CASSQPRTGGLRGWISPQHF. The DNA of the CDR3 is TGCGCCAGCAGCCAACCCCGGACAGGGGGCTTAAGGGGGTGGATTTCCCCCCAGCATTTT.

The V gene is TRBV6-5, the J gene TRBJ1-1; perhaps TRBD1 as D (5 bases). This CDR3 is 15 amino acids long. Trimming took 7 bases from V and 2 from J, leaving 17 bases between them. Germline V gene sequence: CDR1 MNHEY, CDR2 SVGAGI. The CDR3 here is CASTIQLGVNTEAFF. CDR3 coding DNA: TGTGCCAGCACCATCCAGCTGGGGGTAAACACTGAAGCTTTCTTT.

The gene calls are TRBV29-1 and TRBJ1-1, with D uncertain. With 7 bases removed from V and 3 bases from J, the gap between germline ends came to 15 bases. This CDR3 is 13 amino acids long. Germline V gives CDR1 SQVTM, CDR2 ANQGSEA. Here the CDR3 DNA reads TGCAGCGCTTCCGAAGGCTCCGACACTGAAGCTTTCTTT. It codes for CSASEGSDTEAFF.

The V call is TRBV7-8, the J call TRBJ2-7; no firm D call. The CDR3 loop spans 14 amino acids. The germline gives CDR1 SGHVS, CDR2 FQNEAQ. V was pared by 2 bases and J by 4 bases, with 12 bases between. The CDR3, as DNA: TGTGCCAGCAGCTTAACTTTCTCCGCTTACGAGCAGTACTTC. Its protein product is CASSLTFSAYEQYF.

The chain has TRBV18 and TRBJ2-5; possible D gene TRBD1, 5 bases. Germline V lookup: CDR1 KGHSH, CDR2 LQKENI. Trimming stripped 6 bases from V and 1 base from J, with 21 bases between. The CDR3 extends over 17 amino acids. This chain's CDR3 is CASSQRSGAPPQETQYF. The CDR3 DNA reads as TGTGCCAGCTCCCAACGGAGTGGGGCGCCGCCCCAAGAGACCCAGTACTTC.

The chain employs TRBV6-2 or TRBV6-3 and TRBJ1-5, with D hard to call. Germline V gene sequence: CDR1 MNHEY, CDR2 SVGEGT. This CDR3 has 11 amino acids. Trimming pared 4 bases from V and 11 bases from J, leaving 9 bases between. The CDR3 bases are TGTGCCAGCAGTTCTGGAACGGCCCAGCATTTT. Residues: CASSSGTAQHF.